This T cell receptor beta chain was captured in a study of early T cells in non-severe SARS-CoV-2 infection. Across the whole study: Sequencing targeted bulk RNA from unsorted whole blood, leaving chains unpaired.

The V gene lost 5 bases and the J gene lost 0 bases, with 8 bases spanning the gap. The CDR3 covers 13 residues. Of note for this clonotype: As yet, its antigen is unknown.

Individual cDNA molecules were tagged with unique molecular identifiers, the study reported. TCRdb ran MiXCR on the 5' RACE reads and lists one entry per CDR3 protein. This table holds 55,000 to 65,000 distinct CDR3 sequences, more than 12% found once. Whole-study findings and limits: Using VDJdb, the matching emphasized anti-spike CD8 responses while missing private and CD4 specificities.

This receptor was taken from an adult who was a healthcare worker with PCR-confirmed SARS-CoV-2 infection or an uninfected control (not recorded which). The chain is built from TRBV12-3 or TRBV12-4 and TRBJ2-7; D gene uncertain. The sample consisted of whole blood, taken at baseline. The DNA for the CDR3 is TGTGCCAGCAGTGCTTACAGCTCCTACGAGCAGTACTTC. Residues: CASSAYSSYEQYF.